This T cell receptor (beta chain) was recorded in a study of technical replicates of blood from a few donors. The assay was immunoSEQ multiplex PCR, and TCRdb's table has in-frame clones only and misses some. The sample shows fewer than 75,000 clones, 93% of them seen only once. This CDR3 contains 14 residues. V was pared by 5 bases and J by 4 bases, with 6 bases of the junction left unmatched. Germline V gene sequence: CDR1 MNHEY, CDR2 SMNVEV (reference sequence). The chain links TRBV27 to TRBJ2-3, with 7 bases lining up with TRBD1. The origin of this receptor is a human donor in good health. The sequencing sample was made of T cells isolated from PBMCs. CDR3 bases: TGTGCCAGCAGTAGTGGACAGGCCCCAGATACGCAGTATTTT. It encodes CASSSGQAPDTQYF.